These T cell receptor beta chains were read from a single sample in a study of CD8 T cells in ankylosing spondylitis. MiXCR, applied by TCRdb to the 5' RACE reads, yields one record per CDR3 protein. Of some 250,000 distinct CDR3 sequences detected, 24% appear once; the ten largest clones hold less than 0.75%. Sequenced sample: blood, either unsorted or a sorted T cell fraction (not recorded which). These receptors were collected from a male donor with ankylosing spondylitis or in good health (not recorded which). CDR3s include the opening cysteine and the closing phenylalanine or tryptophan. Fields, in order: J gene, V gene, CDR3 protein.

TRBJ1-4 | TRBV20-1 | CSARDIGQGSGEKLFF
TRBJ2-7 | TRBV20-1 | CSASGGKLYEQYF
TRBJ2-7 | TRBV7-7 | CASSLDRVGEQYF
TRBJ1-2 | TRBV15 | CATSRDGYGYTF
TRBJ1-2 | TRBV29-1 | CSADRDNNYGYTF
TRBJ1-5 | TRBV10-3 | CAISTDRDQPQHF
TRBJ2-5 | TRBV6-1 | CASSEKAGRAETQYF
TRBJ2-3 | TRBV29-1 | CSFSGGSTDTQYF
TRBJ1-6 | TRBV6-1 | CASSQEDNSPLHF
TRBJ2-1 | TRBV12-3/TRBV12-4 | CASSFKDREQFF
TRBJ1-1 | TRBV29-1 | CSVYQTGAGTTEAFF
TRBJ1-6 | TRBV20-1 | CSASRVNNSPLHF
TRBJ2-1 | TRBV15 | CATSPVRWTEQFF
TRBJ1-2 | TRBV18 | CASSPYSGSGYTF
TRBJ1-4 | TRBV4-1 | CASSQDRGLRSTNEKLFF
TRBJ2-5 | TRBV6-1 | CASLRDRASETQYF
TRBJ2-1 | TRBV20-1 | CSVTRIIQGSQFF
TRBJ2-1 | TRBV11-2 | CASSLMDNDEQFF
TRBJ2-5 | TRBV5-1 | CASSLAGTQQETQYF
TRBJ1-6 | TRBV20-1 | CSARGAGGSPLHF
TRBJ1-2 | TRBV7-2 | CASSLDRVNGYTF
TRBJ2-5 | TRBV25-1 | CASSARDTQETQYF
TRBJ2-7 | TRBV12-3/TRBV12-4 | CASSGQGLYEQYF
TRBJ2-3 | TRBV6-2/TRBV6-3 | CATLRDSGGGTQYF
TRBJ2-2 | TRBV4-1 | CASSQVQGAVGELFF
TRBJ2-5 | TRBV24-1 | CATSDLKQGQETQYF
TRBJ1-1 | TRBV27 | CASRTSRTGVGEAFF
TRBJ2-1 | TRBV12-3/TRBV12-4 | CASSRGPYNEQFF
TRBJ2-7 | TRBV20-1 | CSANGGLAYEQYF
TRBJ2-3 | TRBV12-3/TRBV12-4 | CASSFREADTQYF